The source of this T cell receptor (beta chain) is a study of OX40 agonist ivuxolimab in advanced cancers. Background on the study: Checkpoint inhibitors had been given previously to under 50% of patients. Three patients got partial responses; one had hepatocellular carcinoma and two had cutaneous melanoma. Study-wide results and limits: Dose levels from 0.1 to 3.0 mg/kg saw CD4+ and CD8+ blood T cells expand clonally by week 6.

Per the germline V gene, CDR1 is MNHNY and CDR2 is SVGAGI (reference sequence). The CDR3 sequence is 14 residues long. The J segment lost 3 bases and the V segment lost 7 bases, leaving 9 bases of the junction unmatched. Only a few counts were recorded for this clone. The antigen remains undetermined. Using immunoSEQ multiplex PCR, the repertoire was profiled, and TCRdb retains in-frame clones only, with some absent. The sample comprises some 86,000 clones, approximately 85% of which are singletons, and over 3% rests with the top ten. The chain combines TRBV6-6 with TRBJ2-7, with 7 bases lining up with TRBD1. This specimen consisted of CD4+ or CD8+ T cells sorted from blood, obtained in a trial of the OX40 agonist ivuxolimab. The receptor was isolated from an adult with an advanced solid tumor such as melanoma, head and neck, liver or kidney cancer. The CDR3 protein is CASTPRDRVYEQYF. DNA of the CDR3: TGTGCCAGCACCCCCCGAGACAGGGTCTACGAGCAGTACTTC.